One T cell receptor beta chain is described in this entry. Its specificity is unknown. Some clones are missing from TCRdb's copy, which holds only in-frame ones; the method was immunoSEQ multiplex PCR. The sample contains some 1,100,000 clones, 78% of which appear only once. Germline V CDR1 and CDR2: MDHEN, SYDVKM. Trimming pared 6 bases from V and 8 bases from J, leaving 13 bases between. CDR3 length equals 12 residues. This sample stems from a study of shared clonotypes between healthy human individuals. Study-wide results and limits: Larger richness was generally estimated for naive than memory subsets. It was only blood that was sampled, and tissue repertoires likely differ. Clonotype sharing among donors was thought likely to change with sequencing depth.

The chain couples TRBV28 to TRBJ1-2, with a possible D match to TRBD1 (5 bases). This TCR was sampled from a man between 18 and 29 years old in good health. Some clones in this sample may be carry-over from other donors' samples. Sequencing used memory CD4+ T cells from PBMCs. Subset noted: CD45RA-negative fraction. The CDR3 DNA follows: TGTGCCAGCAGCCGCTCAGGGCAAGGCTACACCTTC. This encodes CASSRSGQGYTF.